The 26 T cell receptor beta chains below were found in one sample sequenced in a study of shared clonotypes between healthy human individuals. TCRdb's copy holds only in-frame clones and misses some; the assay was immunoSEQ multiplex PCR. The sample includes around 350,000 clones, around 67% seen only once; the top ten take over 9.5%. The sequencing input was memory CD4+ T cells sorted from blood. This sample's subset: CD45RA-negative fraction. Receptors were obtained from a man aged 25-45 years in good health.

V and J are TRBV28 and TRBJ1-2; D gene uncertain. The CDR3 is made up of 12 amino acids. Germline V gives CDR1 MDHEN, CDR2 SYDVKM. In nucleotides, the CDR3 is TGTGCTCTCCGTACATACGACTATGGCTACACCTTC. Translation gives CALRTYDYGYTF.

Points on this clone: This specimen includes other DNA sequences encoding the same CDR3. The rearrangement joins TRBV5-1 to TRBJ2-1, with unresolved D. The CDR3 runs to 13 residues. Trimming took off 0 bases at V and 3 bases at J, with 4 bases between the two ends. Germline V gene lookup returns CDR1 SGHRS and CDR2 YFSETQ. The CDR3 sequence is CASSLGLYNEQFF. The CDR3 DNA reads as TGCGCCAGCAGCTTGGGGCTCTACAATGAGCAGTTCTTC.

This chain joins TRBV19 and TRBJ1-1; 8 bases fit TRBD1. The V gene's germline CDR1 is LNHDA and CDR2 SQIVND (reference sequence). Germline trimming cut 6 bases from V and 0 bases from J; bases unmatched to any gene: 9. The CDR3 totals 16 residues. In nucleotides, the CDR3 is TGTGCCAGTAGAGAGGAACAGGGGGGCATGAACACTGAAGCTTTCTTT. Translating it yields CASREEQGGMNTEAFF.

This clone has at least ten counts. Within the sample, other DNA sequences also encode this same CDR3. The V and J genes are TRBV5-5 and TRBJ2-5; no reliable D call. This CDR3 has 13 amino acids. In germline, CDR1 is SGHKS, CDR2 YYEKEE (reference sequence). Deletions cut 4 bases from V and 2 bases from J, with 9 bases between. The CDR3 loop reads CASSIRGQETQYF. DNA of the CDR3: TGTGCCAGCAGCATCCGTGGTCAAGAGACCCAGTACTTC.

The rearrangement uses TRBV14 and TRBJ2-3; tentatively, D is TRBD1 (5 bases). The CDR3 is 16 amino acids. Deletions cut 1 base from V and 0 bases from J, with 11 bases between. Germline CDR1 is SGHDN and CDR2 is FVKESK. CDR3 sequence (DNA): TGTGCCAGCAGCCAAGGAACAGGCCCTAGCACAGATACGCAGTATTTT. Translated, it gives CASSQGTGPSTDTQYF.

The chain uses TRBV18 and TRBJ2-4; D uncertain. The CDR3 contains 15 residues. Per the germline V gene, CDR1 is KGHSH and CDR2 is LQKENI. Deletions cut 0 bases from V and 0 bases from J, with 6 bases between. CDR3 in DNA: TGTGCCAGCTCACCACCGGCGTTAGCCAAAAACATTCAGTACTTC. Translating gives CASSPPALAKNIQYF.

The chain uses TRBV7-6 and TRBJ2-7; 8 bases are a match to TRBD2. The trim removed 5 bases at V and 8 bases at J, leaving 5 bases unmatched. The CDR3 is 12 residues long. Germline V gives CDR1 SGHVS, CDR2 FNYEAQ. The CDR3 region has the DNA TGTGCCAGCAGCCTAAGCGGGAGTAAGCAGTACTTC. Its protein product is CASSLSGSKQYF.

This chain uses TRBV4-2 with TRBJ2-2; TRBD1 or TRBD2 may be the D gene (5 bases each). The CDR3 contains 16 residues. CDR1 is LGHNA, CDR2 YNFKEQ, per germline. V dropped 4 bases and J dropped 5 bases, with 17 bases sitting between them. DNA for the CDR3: TGTGCCAGCAGCCTAGGGTGGGGGAGTGATACCGGGGAGCTGTTTTTT. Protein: CASSLGWGSDTGELFF.

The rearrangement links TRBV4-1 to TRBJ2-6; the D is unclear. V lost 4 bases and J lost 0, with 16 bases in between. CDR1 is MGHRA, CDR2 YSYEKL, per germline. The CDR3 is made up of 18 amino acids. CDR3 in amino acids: CASSPRWSPRSGANVLTF. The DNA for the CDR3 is TGCGCCAGCAGCCCGAGGTGGAGTCCTCGCTCTGGGGCCAACGTCCTGACTTTC.

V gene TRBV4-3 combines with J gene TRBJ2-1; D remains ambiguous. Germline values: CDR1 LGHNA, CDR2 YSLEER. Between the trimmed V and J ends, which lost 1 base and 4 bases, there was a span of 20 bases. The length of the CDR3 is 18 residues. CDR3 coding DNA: TGCGCCAGCAGCCAAGTCCCTCCGGAATCTACTGGGTACAATGAGCAGTTCTTC. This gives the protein CASSQVPPESTGYNEQFF.

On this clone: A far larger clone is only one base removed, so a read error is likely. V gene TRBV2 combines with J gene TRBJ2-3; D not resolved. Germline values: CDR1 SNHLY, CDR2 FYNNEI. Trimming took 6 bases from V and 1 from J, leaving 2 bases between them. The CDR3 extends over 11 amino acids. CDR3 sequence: CASSRTDTQYF. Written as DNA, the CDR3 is TGTGCCAGCAGCCGCACAGATACGCAGTATTTT. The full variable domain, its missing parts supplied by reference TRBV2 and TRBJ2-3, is EPEVTQTPSHQVTQMGQEVILRCVPISNHLYFYWYRQILGQKVEFLVSFYNNEISEKSEIFDDQFSVERPDGSNFTLKIRSTKLEDSAMYFCASSRTDTQYFGPGTRLTVL.

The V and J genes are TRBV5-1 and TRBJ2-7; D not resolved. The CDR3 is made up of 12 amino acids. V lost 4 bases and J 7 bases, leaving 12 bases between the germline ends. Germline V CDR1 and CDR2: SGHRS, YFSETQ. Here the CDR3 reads CASSAGSSEQYF. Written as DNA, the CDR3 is TGCGCCAGCAGCGCCGGGTCCTCTGAGCAGTACTTC.

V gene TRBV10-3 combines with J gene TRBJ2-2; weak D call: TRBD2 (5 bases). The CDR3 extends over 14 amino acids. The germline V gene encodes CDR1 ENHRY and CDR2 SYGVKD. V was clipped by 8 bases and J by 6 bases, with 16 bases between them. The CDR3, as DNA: TGTGCCATCCCGAATCTAGCTTCCGCCGGGGAGCTGTTTTTT. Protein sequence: CAIPNLASAGELFF.

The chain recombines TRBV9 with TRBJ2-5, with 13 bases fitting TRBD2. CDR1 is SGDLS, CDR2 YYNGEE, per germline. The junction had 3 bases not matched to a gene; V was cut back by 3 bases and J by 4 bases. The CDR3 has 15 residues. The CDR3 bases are TGTGCCAGCAGCGCGACTAGCGGGAGGTCAGAGACCCAGTACTTC. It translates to CASSATSGRSETQYF.

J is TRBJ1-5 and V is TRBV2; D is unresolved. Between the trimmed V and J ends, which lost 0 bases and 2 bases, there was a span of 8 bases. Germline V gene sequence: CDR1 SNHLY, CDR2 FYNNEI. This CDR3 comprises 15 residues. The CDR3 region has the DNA TGTGCCAGCAGTGAAGCAGGGTATGGCAATCAGCCCCAGCATTTT. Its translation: CASSEAGYGNQPQHF.

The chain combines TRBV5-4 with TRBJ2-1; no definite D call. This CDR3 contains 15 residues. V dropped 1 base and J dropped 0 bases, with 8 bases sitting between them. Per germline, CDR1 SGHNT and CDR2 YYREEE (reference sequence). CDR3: CASSLRWSSYNEQFF. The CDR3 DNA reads TGTGCCAGCAGCTTGAGGTGGAGCTCCTACAATGAGCAGTTCTTC.

The CDR3 DNA sequence: TGTGCCAGCAGCTTAGTAGTCGGGGGAACTCAAGAGACCCAGTACTTC. Its translation: CASSLVVGGTQETQYF. The gene calls are TRBV7-9 and TRBJ2-5; possible D gene TRBD2, 6 bases. Germline loops: CDR1 SEHNR, CDR2 FQNEAQ (reference sequence). This CDR3 has 16 residues. The V end lost 1 base, the J end lost 2 bases, and 14 bases lay between the germline ends.

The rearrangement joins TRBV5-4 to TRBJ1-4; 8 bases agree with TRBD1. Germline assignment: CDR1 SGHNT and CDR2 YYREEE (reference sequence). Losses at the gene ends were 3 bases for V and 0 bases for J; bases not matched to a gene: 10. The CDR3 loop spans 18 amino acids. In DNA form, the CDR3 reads TGTGCCAGCAGCTCCGGGACAGGACTTTATGCAACTAATGAAAAACTGTTTTTT. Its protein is CASSSGTGLYATNEKLFF.

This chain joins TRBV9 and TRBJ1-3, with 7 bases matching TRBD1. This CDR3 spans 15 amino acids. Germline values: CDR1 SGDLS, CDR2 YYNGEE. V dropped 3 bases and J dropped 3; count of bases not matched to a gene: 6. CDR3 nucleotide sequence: TGTGCCAGCAGCGAGAGACAGGGTATTGGAAACACCATATATTTT. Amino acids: CASSERQGIGNTIYF.

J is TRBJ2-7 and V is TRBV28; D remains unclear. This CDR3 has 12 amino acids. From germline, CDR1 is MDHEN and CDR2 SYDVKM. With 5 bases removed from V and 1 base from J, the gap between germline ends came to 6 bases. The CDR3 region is CASSTDSYEQYF. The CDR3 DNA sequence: TGTGCCAGCAGTACAGATTCCTACGAGCAGTACTTC.

The CDR3 nucleotides are TGTGCCAGCAGTCTACGGGACCAGCGCCTCTACGAGCAGTACTTC. Translation: CASSLRDQRLYEQYF. This chain links TRBV27 with TRBJ2-7; possibly TRBD1 or TRBD2 for D (5 bases each). This CDR3 contains 15 residues. The germline V gene encodes CDR1 MNHEY and CDR2 SMNVEV (reference sequence). The V end was cut by 5 bases, the J end by 3 bases, with 17 bases between.

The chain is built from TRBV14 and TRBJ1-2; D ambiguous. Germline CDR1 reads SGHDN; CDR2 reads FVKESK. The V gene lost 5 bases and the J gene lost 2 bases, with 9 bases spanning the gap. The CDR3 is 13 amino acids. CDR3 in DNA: TGTGCCAGCAGCTTCCGGGCAAACTATGGCTACACCTTC. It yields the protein CASSFRANYGYTF. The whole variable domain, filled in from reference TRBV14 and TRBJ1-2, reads EAGVTQFPSHSVIEKGQTVTLRCDPISGHDNLYWYRRVMGKEIKFLLHFVKESKQDESGMPNNRFLAERTGGTYSTLKVQPAELEDSGVYFCASSFRANYGYTFGSGTRLTVV.

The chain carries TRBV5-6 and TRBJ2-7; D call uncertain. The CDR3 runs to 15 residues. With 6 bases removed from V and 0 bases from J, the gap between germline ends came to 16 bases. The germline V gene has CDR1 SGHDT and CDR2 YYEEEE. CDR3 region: CASTRPGHPSYEQYF. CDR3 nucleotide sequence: TGTGCCAGCACCCGACCGGGTCACCCCTCCTACGAGCAGTACTTC.

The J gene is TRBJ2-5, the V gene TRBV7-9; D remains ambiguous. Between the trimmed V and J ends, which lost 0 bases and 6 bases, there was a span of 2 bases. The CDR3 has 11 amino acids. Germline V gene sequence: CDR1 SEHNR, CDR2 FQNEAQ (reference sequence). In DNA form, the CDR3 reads TGTGCCAGCAGCTTAGCAAAGACCCAGTACTTC. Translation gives CASSLAKTQYF.

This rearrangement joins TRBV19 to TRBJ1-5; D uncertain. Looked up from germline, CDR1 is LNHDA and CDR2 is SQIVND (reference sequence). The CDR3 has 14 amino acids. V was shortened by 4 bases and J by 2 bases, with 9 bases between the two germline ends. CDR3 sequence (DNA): TGTGCCAGTAGTAGAAGAGGTGGCAATCAGCCCCAGCATTTT. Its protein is CASSRRGGNQPQHF.

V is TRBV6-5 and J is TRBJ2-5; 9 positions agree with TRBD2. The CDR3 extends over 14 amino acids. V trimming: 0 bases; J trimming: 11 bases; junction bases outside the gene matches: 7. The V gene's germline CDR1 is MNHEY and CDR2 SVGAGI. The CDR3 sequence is CASSYSGGREEQYF. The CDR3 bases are TGTGCCAGCAGTTACTCTGGCGGGAGGGAAGAGCAGTACTTC.